The 15 T cell receptor beta chains below come from one sample, sequenced in a study of regulatory T cells in long-lasting Graves disease. Regarding time point: newly diagnosed GD, antithyroid drugs for less than 3 months. Scientists built the TCR library using RNA that was extracted from PBMCs. CDR3 regions were amplified by Arm-PCR using iRepertoire HTBI primers to build TCR beta libraries. In TCRdb, the multiplex PCR reads were re-called with MiXCR into one record per CDR3 protein. The table has about 220,000 distinct CDR3 sequences, roughly a fifth seen once. In addition, the sample was reused for a study of T cells in Graves' hyperthyroidism and ophthalmopathy.

Here the sequenced sample was peripheral blood mononuclear cells (PBMCs), taken at new diagnosis, from a patient treated with antithyroid drugs. These receptors all stem from a woman younger than 45 with Graves disease.

This clonotype showed up many times. The rearrangement joins TRBV28 to TRBJ1-1, with a tentative D call TRBD1 (6 bases). Germline CDR1 is MDHEN and CDR2 is SYDVKM. The CDR3 consists of 13 residues. V lost 5 bases and J lost 4, with 11 bases in between. The CDR3 loop is CASSRKGGTEAFF. The CDR3 nucleotides are TGTGCCAGCAGTCGGAAGGGGGGCACTGAAGCTTTCTTT.

At least ten counts were recorded for this clonotype. The rearrangement links TRBV28 to TRBJ1-5, with a tentative D call TRBD1 (6 bases). Trimming stripped 4 bases from V and 2 bases from J, with 12 bases between. The CDR3 runs to 15 residues. Germline assignment: CDR1 MDHEN and CDR2 SYDVKM. CDR3 sequence (DNA): TGTGCCAGCAGTTCCAGGGGTTGGGGCAATCAGCCCCAGCATTTT. It yields the protein CASSSRGWGNQPQHF.

This chain uses TRBV7-9 with TRBJ1-1; D uncertain. The V end lost 2 bases, the J end lost 0 bases, and 16 bases lay between the germline ends. The CDR3 totals 17 residues. The germline V gene encodes CDR1 SEHNR and CDR2 FQNEAQ (reference sequence). DNA for the CDR3: TGTGCCAGCAGCTTATATCCCAGTTGGGCCATGAACACTGAAGCTTTCTTT. It translates to CASSLYPSWAMNTEAFF.

This clonotype was observed many times. The genes are TRBV18 and TRBJ2-7; D might be TRBD1 or TRBD2, each matching 6 bases. The V end lost 2 bases, the J end lost 5 bases, and 16 bases lay between the germline ends. The CDR3 runs to 15 residues. The germline V gene has CDR1 KGHSH and CDR2 LQKENI. The CDR3 sequence is CASSPVGTGADEQYF. DNA of the CDR3: TGTGCCAGCTCACCAGTCGGTACGGGGGCAGACGAGCAGTACTTC. The complete variable domain, with remaining parts taken from reference TRBV18 and TRBJ2-7, reads NAGVMQNPRHLVRRRGQEARLRCSPMKGHSHVYWYRQLPEEGLKFMVYLQKENIIDESGMPKERFSAEFPKEGPSILRIQQVVRGDSAAYFCASSPVGTGADEQYFGPGTRLTVT.

This clonotype was seen repeatedly, ten times or more. This sequence joins TRBV2 and TRBJ1-6; tentative D call: TRBD1 (5 bases). V was shortened by 6 bases and J by 2 bases, with 11 bases between the two germline ends. The length of the CDR3 is 15 residues. The germline V gene encodes CDR1 SNHLY and CDR2 FYNNEI. This chain's CDR3 is CASREQETYNSPLHF. The CDR3 DNA sequence: TGTGCCAGCAGGGAACAGGAAACCTATAATTCACCCCTCCACTTT.

At least ten counts were recorded for this clonotype. The rearrangement uses TRBV11-2 and TRBJ1-2; D may be TRBD1 (6 bases). The CDR3 loop spans 14 amino acids. The germline gives CDR1 SGHAT, CDR2 FQNNGV. Trimming removed 2 bases from V and 5 bases from J, with 12 bases in between. The CDR3 loop reads CASSLQGMGYGYTF. Written as DNA, the CDR3 is TGTGCCAGCAGCTTACAGGGGATGGGGTATGGCTACACCTTC.

This clonotype showed up many times. Relative to the germline gene, one junction end is altered; a read error may explain this. This sequence joins TRBV20-1 and TRBJ1-6; TRBD1 aligns across 9 bases. CDR1 is DFQATT, CDR2 SNEGSKA, per germline (reference sequence). The CDR3 is 14 amino acids. In nucleotides, the CDR3 is TGCAGTGCTCGAGATCTAACAGGGGGCGCGACCCTCCACTTT. It encodes CSARDLTGGATLHF.

J is TRBJ2-7 and V is TRBV4-1; tentative D call: TRBD2 (5 bases). With 2 bases removed from V and 2 bases from J, the gap between germline ends came to 13 bases. Per germline, CDR1 MGHRA and CDR2 YSYEKL. The CDR3 totals 15 residues. In DNA, the CDR3 is TGCGCCAGCAGCCAACTTACCGGGGTTGCCTACGAGCAGTACTTC. Translation: CASSQLTGVAYEQYF.

At least ten counts were recorded for this clonotype. The rearrangement joins TRBV6-2 or TRBV6-3 to TRBJ2-1, with D tentatively TRBD2 (6 bases). Germline CDR1 and CDR2: MNHEY and SVGEGT. Trimming removed 5 bases from V and 7 bases from J, with 21 bases in between. CDR3 length: 16 residues. The CDR3 sequence: CASSVSTSAPWNEQFF. CDR3 DNA: TGTGCCAGCAGTGTTTCGACTAGTGCCCCTTGGAATGAGCAGTTCTTC.

Many counts were recorded for this clonotype. The genes are TRBV6-2 or TRBV6-3 and TRBJ1-1; D not certain. The germline CDR1 and CDR2 sequences are MNHEY and SVGEGT. Between the trimmed V and J ends, which lost 5 bases and 0 bases, there was a span of 10 bases. The CDR3 runs to 14 residues. In DNA form, the CDR3 reads TGTGCCAGCAGTGAAAGGATCCTGAACACTGAAGCTTTCTTT. Translating it yields CASSERILNTEAFF.

This clonotype was seen many times. The CDR3 here is CASSQVISGTTRSGELFF. The CDR3, as DNA: TGTGCCAGCAGCCAAGTGATTAGCGGGACAACCCGGTCCGGGGAGCTGTTTTTT. This chain joins TRBV7-9 and TRBJ2-2; 8 bases are shared with TRBD2. This CDR3 has 18 residues. The V segment lost 5 bases and the J segment 6 bases; nucleotides outside the gene matches: 17. Per germline, CDR1 SEHNR and CDR2 FQNEAQ (reference sequence).

This clonotype showed up many times. The DNA of the CDR3 is TGTGCCAGCAGCCCCCCGGGACAGGGATCGGGTGCTGAAGCTTTCTTT. Its translation is CASSPPGQGSGAEAFF. This chain connects TRBV28 to TRBJ1-1; 9 bases match TRBD1. There are 16 residues in the CDR3. The germline CDR1 and CDR2 sequences are MDHEN and SYDVKM. V dropped 6 bases and J dropped 6; count of bases not matched to a gene: 14. The complete variable domain, with remaining parts taken from reference TRBV28 and TRBJ1-1, reads DVKVTQSSRYLVKRTGEKVFLECVQDMDHENMFWYRQDPGLGLRLIYFSYDVKMKEKGDIPEGYSVSREKKERFSLILESASTNQTSMYLCASSPPGQGSGAEAFFGQGTRLTVV.

The sample holds many counts of this clonotype. This sequence joins TRBV28 and TRBJ1-2; no clear D gene. CDR3 length: 13 residues. V dropped 5 bases and J dropped 3 bases, with 10 bases sitting between them. CDR1 and CDR2 (germline): MDHEN, SYDVKM. The CDR3 coding sequence is TGTGCCAGCAGTCAACGGAATGACTATGGCTACACCTTC. It encodes CASSQRNDYGYTF.

A note on this clonotype: This may come from a read error, since a much larger clone is one base off. This rearrangement joins TRBV4-2 to TRBJ2-1; 11 nucleotides agree with TRBD2. The CDR3 is 17 amino acids. From germline, CDR1 is LGHNA and CDR2 YNFKEQ. CDR3 amino acids: CASGQPGGTSGPKEQFF. The CDR3 nucleotides read TGTGCCAGCGGCCAACCCGGAGGGACTAGCGGACCCAAGGAGCAGTTCTTC.

The chain uses TRBV6-1 and TRBJ1-5; a possible D gene is TRBD1 (5 bases). Germline V CDR1 and CDR2: MNHNS, SASEGT. The ends were cut back, 6 bases at V and 3 bases at J, with 18 bases in the middle. The CDR3 runs to 16 residues. CDR3 protein: CASSSRGPGDNQPQHF. CDR3 nucleotide sequence: TGTGCCAGCAGCAGCCGGGGCCCTGGGGACAATCAGCCCCAGCATTTT.